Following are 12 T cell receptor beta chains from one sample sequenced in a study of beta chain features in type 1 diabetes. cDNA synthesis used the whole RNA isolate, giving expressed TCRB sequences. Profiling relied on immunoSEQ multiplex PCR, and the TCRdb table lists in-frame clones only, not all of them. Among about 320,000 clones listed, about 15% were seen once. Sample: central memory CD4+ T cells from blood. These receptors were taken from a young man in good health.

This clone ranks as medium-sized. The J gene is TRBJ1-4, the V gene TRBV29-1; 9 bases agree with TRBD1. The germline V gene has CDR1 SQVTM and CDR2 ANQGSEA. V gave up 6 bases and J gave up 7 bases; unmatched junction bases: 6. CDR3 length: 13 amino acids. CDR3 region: CSVRGTGPEKLFF. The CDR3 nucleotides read TGCAGCGTCCGAGGGACAGGGCCTGAAAAACTGTTTTTT.

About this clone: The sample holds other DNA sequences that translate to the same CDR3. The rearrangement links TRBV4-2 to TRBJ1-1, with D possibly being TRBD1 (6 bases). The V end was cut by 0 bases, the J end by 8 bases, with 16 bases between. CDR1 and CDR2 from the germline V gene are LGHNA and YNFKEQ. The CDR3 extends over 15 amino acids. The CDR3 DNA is TGTGCCAGCAGCCAAGAAAATACAGGGAGGACCGAAGCTTTCTTT. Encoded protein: CASSQENTGRTEAFF.

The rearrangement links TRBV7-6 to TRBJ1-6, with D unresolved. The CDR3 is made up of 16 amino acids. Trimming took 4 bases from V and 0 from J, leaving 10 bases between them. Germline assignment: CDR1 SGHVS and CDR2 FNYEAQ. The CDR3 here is CASSSGPSSYNSPLHF. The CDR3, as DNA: TGTGCCAGCAGCTCCGGGCCGAGCTCCTATAATTCACCCCTCCACTTT.

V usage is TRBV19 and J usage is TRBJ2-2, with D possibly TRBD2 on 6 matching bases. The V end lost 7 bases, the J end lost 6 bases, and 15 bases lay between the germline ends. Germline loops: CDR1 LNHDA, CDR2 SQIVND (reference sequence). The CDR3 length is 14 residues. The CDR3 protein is CASISVGGAGELFF. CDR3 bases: TGTGCCAGTATATCCGTGGGGGGTGCCGGGGAGCTGTTTTTT. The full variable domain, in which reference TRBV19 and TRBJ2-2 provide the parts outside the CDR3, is DGGITQSPKYLFRKEGQNVTLSCEQNLNHDAMYWYRQDPGQGLRLIYYSQIVNDFQKGDIAEGYSVSREKKESFPLTVTSAQKNPTAFYLCASISVGGAGELFFGEGSRLTVL.

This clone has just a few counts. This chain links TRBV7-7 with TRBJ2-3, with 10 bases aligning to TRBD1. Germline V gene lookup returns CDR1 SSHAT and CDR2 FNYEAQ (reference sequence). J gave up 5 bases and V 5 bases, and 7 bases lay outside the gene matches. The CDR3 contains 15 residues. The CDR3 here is CASSHGQGGIDTQYF. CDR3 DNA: TGTGCCAGCAGCCATGGACAGGGGGGGATAGATACGCAGTATTTT.

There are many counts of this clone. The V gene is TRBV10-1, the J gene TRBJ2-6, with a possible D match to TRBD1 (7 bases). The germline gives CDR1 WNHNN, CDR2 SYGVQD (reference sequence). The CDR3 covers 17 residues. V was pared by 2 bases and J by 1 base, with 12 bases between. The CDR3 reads CASSENRGGSGANVLTF. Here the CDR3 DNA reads TGCGCCAGCAGTGAGAACAGGGGAGGTTCTGGGGCCAACGTCCTGACTTTC.

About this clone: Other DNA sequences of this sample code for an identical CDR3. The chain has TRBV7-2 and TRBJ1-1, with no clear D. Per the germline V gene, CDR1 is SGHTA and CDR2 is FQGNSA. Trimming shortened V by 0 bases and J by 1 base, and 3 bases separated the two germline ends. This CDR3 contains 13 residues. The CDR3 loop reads CASSLAANTEAFF. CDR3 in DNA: TGTGCCAGCAGCTTAGCGGCGAACACTGAAGCTTTCTTT.

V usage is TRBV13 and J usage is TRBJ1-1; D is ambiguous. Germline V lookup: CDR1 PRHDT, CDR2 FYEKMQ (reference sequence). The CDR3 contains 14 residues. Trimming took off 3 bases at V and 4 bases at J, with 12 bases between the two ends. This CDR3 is CASSFRAPGTEAFF. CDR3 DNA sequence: TGTGCCAGCAGCTTCCGGGCCCCGGGCACTGAAGCTTTCTTT.

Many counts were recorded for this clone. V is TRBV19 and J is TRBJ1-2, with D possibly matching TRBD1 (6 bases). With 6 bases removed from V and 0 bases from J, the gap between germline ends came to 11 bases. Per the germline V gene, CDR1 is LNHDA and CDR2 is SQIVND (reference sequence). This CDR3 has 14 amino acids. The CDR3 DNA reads TGTGCCAGTAGCTTGACAGGACCTAACTATGGCTACACCTTC. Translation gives CASSLTGPNYGYTF. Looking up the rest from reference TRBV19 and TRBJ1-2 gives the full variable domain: DGGITQSPKYLFRKEGQNVTLSCEQNLNHDAMYWYRQDPGQGLRLIYYSQIVNDFQKGDIAEGYSVSREKKESFPLTVTSAQKNPTAFYLCASSLTGPNYGYTFGSGTRLTVV.

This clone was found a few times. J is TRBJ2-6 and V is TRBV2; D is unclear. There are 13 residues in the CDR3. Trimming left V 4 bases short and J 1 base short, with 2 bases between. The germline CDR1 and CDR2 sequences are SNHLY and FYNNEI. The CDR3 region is CASSGSGANVLTF. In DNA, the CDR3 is TGTGCCAGCAGTGGGTCTGGGGCCAACGTCCTGACTTTC.

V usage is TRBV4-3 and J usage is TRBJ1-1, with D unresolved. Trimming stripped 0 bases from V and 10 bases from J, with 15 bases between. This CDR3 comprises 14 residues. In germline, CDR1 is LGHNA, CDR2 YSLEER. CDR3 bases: TGCGCCAGCAGCCAAGAGGCGAGGCGTTTTGCAGCTTTCTTT. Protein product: CASSQEARRFAAFF.

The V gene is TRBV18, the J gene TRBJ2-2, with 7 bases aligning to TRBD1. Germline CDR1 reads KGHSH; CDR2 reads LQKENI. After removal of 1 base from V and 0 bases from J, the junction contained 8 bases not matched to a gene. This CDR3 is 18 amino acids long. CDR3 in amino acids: CASSPLPSGQPNTGELFF. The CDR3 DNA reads TGTGCCAGCTCACCACTCCCATCGGGACAGCCGAACACCGGGGAGCTGTTTTTT.